Below are 7 T cell receptor beta chains sequenced from a single sample in a study of T cell changes during pregnancy in multiple sclerosis. TCRdb's copy holds only in-frame clones and misses some; the assay was immunoSEQ multiplex PCR. This sample yields approximately 40,000 clones, of which 70% to 90% are seen a single time; about 0.5% belongs to the top ten. The sample in question was CD4+ T cells from peripheral blood mononuclear cells, obtained in the first trimester of pregnancy. Receptor source: a female donor with multiple sclerosis, enrolled in a pregnancy study.

This chain uses TRBV5-4 with TRBJ2-1; the match to TRBD2 covers 7 bases. V shed 1 base and J 10 bases; nucleotides not matched to a gene: 11. Germline V gene sequence: CDR1 SGHNT, CDR2 YYREEE (reference sequence). The CDR3 covers 15 residues. The CDR3 sequence is CASSLPAGSLTEQFF. DNA of the CDR3: TGTGCCAGCAGCTTGCCAGCGGGGAGCTTAACGGAGCAGTTCTTC.

The gene calls are TRBV7-3 and TRBJ1-1; D remains ambiguous. The germline V and J ends were trimmed by 2 bases and 2 bases, with 6 bases remaining between them. This CDR3 is built from 13 residues. CDR1 and CDR2 (germline): SGHTA, FQGTGA. The DNA of the CDR3 is TGTGCCAGCAGCTTAGGTACAAACACTGAAGCTTTCTTT. It is translated as CASSLGTNTEAFF.

In DNA form, the CDR3 reads TGTGCCAGCTCACCACGAGAGAACACTGAAGCTTTCTTT. Protein product: CASSPRENTEAFF. The genes are TRBV18 and TRBJ1-1, with D uncertain. Germline loops: CDR1 KGHSH, CDR2 LQKENI. V lost 1 base, J lost 1 base, and 4 bases lay in between. The CDR3 loop spans 13 amino acids.

This chain connects TRBV2 to TRBJ1-6; D gene ambiguous. Trimming stripped 8 bases from V and 2 bases from J, with 13 bases between. CDR1 is SNHLY, CDR2 FYNNEI, per germline. The CDR3 spans 15 residues. The CDR3 here is CASERGLAYNSPLHF. CDR3 coding DNA: TGTGCCAGCGAACGCGGGCTTGCCTATAATTCACCCCTCCACTTT.

The CDR3 coding sequence is TGTGCCAGCAGCTTGGGAGGTCACCGGAACTATGGCTACACCTTC. Its translation: CASSLGGHRNYGYTF. This chain uses TRBV5-8 with TRBJ1-2; D ambiguous. V lost 0 bases and J 2 bases, leaving 11 bases between the germline ends. Germline V gene sequence: CDR1 SGHTS, CDR2 YDEGEE. The CDR3 extends over 15 amino acids.

The chain employs TRBV10-3 and TRBJ2-2; weak D call: TRBD1 (5 bases). The germline CDR1 and CDR2 sequences are ENHRY and SYGVKD. The CDR3 extends over 15 amino acids. V was shortened by 8 bases and J by 1 base, with 14 bases between the two germline ends. The CDR3 is CAIHLGEVNTGELFF. The CDR3 region has the DNA TGTGCCATCCACCTAGGGGAAGTGAACACCGGGGAGCTGTTTTTT.

The genes are TRBV6-1 and TRBJ1-3, with D perhaps TRBD1 (5 bases). From germline, CDR1 is MNHNS and CDR2 SASEGT. This CDR3 comprises 17 residues. The V end was cut by 1 base, the J end by 4 bases, with 17 bases between. The DNA for the CDR3 is TGTGCCAGCAGTGAAGTAGTATTAGGAGGGACCGGAAACACCATATATTTT. Translation: CASSEVVLGGTGNTIYF.